The 28 T cell receptor beta chains below all came from one sample that was sequenced in a study. TCRdb recomputed calls from the 5' RACE reads with MiXCR, one row per CDR3 protein. The data contain about 46,000 distinct CDR3 sequences, around 26% of them singletons. Material for sequencing was naive CD4+ T cells sorted from blood. Subset of the sample: naive CD4+ T cells, CD4+CD45RA+CD25-. The receptors shown here come from a female donor with breast cancer.

The V and J genes are TRBV5-1 and TRBJ1-2; 10 positions agree with TRBD1. The CDR3 runs to 18 residues. Germline CDR1 and CDR2: SGHRS and YFSETQ. The V and J ends lost 4 bases and 0 bases, in that order; junction bases with no gene match: 12. CDR3 region: CASSVGGQGHPTNYGYTF. The CDR3 DNA reads as TGCGCCAGCAGCGTAGGGGGACAGGGGCATCCGACTAACTATGGCTACACCTTC.

This clonotype was picked up a small number of times. At one end the junction does not follow the germline gene, possibly because of a read error. This chain joins TRBV7-9 and TRBJ2-1; 10 bases align to TRBD2. Germline V gives CDR1 SEHNR, CDR2 FQNEAQ (reference sequence). The length of the CDR3 is 15 residues. CDR3 amino acids: CASSLAGDVVNEQFF. In DNA form, the CDR3 reads TGTGCCAGCAGCCTAGCGGGAGACGTGGTCAATGAGCAGTTCTTC.

This clonotype was seen a few times. The chain has TRBV5-1 and TRBJ1-3, with TRBD1 as a possible D gene (5 bases). V was trimmed by 0 bases and J by 3 bases, leaving 13 bases between them. In germline, CDR1 is SGHRS, CDR2 YFSETQ. CDR3 length: 16 amino acids. The CDR3 sequence: CASSLAGAGLGNTIYF. The CDR3 DNA reads TGCGCCAGCAGCTTGGCCGGGGCAGGGCTTGGAAACACCATATATTTT.

The chain has TRBV2 and TRBJ2-1; D unclear. CDR1 and CDR2 (germline): SNHLY, FYNNEI. Trimming removed 6 bases from V and 8 bases from J, with 17 bases in between. The CDR3 is 14 amino acids. This chain's CDR3 is CASRIHGPLDEQFF. In nucleotides, the CDR3 is TGTGCCAGCAGGATCCACGGGCCGTTGGATGAGCAGTTCTTC.

The chain combines TRBV6-2 or TRBV6-3 with TRBJ2-2, with 9 bases aligning to TRBD1. The CDR3 sequence is 15 residues long. Germline V gene data show CDR1 as MNHEY and CDR2 as SVGEGT. The trim removed 2 bases at V and 4 bases at J, leaving 2 bases unmatched. This chain's CDR3 is CASSYRTGVTGELFF. The CDR3 bases are TGTGCCAGCAGTTACAGGACAGGGGTCACCGGGGAGCTGTTTTTT.

The J gene is TRBJ2-7, the V gene TRBV4-2, with 12 bases lining up with TRBD1. Per germline, CDR1 LGHNA and CDR2 YNFKEQ. The ends lost 6 bases at V and 3 bases at J; junction bases unmatched: 6. This CDR3 is built from 15 residues. This CDR3 is CASSARDRGRYEQYF. In nucleotides, the CDR3 is TGTGCCAGCAGTGCCCGGGACAGGGGGCGCTACGAGCAGTACTTC.

V is TRBV5-1 and J is TRBJ2-7, with D perhaps assigned TRBD1 or TRBD2 (5 bases each). The closer fit of TRBJ2-4 to the DNA end suggests the J call may be wrong. This CDR3 region has 16 residues. Germline values: CDR1 SGHRS, CDR2 YFSETQ. This CDR3 reads CASSLAHRDGKNIQYF. CDR3 nucleotides: TGCGCCAGCAGCTTGGCCCATCGGGACGGAAAAAACATTCAGTACTTC.

This chain uses TRBV28 with TRBJ1-2; tentatively, D is TRBD1 (5 bases). Germline values: CDR1 MDHEN, CDR2 SYDVKM. The CDR3 loop spans 13 amino acids. Deletions cut 4 bases from V and 8 bases from J, with 14 bases between. CDR3 in amino acids: CASSWPRGGGYTF. CDR3 nucleotides: TGTGCCAGCAGTTGGCCGAGGGGTGGCGGCTACACCTTC.

V and J are TRBV9 and TRBJ1-2; no clear D gene. Germline CDR1 is SGDLS and CDR2 is YYNGEE. CDR3 size: 13 residues. V gave up 3 bases and J gave up 4 bases, with 10 bases separating them. CDR3 nucleotide sequence: TGTGCCAGCAGCGCCCAAGATTTCTATGGCTACACCTTC. This codes for CASSAQDFYGYTF.

This rearrangement joins TRBV29-1 to TRBJ1-3; D may be TRBD1 (5 bases). This CDR3 is built from 13 residues. Looked up from germline, CDR1 is SQVTM and CDR2 is ANQGSEA. The V end was cut by 6 bases, the J end by 5 bases, with 14 bases between. CDR3 protein: CSVTGTARNTIYF. CDR3 nucleotide sequence: TGCAGCGTAACCGGGACGGCGAGAAACACCATATATTTT.

This clonotype has only a few counts. The chain's CDR3 is CSARDAGSLVNTEAFF. For the CDR3, the DNA is TGCAGTGCTAGAGACGCTGGGTCTTTGGTGAACACTGAAGCTTTCTTT. The chain is built from TRBV20-1 and TRBJ1-1; D is undetermined. Germline-derived CDR1 and CDR2 are DFQATT and SNEGSKA (reference sequence). The CDR3 is 16 residues long. Trimming took off 0 bases at V and 0 bases at J, with 14 bases between the two ends.

This chain links TRBV6-2 or TRBV6-3 with TRBJ1-2; D gene uncertain. With 7 bases removed from V and 0 bases from J, the gap between germline ends came to 9 bases. The CDR3 runs 13 residues. In germline, CDR1 is MNHEY, CDR2 SVGEGT. Here the CDR3 reads CASIDRSNYGYTF. The CDR3 bases are TGTGCCAGCATCGACCGGTCTAACTATGGCTACACCTTC.

This clonotype was detected only a few times. The gene calls are TRBV4-2 and TRBJ2-2; no reliable D call. Germline CDR1 LGHNA, CDR2 YNFKEQ. V was cut by 1 base and J by 6 bases, with 12 bases left in between. CDR3 length: 15 amino acids. Here the CDR3 DNA reads TGTGCCAGCAGCCAAGCAGAGTCTGGCGCCGGGGAGCTGTTTTTT. This codes for CASSQAESGAGELFF.

A remark on this clonotype: A read error may account for a junction end that differs from germline. The rearrangement links TRBV5-1 to TRBJ1-1, with 10 bases lining up with TRBD1. This CDR3 region has 13 residues. Germline CDR1 is SGHRS and CDR2 is YFSETQ. CDR3 loop: CASSWGQGREAFF. For the CDR3, the DNA is TGCGCCAGCAGCTGGGGACAGGGGAGAGAAGCTTTTTTT.

V usage is TRBV4-3 and J usage is TRBJ2-5; no definite D call. Germline CDR1 LGHNA, CDR2 YSLEER. The CDR3 is 16 amino acids. V was clipped by 0 bases and J by 1 base, with 12 bases between them. CDR3 protein: CASSQDRMDRQETQYF. CDR3 DNA: TGCGCCAGCAGCCAAGACCGCATGGACCGCCAAGAGACCCAGTACTTC.

With respect to this clonotype: The junction differs from germline at one of its ends, possibly a read error. This chain uses TRBV7-3 with TRBJ2-7; 12 bases match TRBD2. CDR3 length: 15 amino acids. Germline values: CDR1 SGHTA, CDR2 FQGTGA. The CDR3, as DNA: TGTGCCGGCAGCGTCACTAGCGGGAGGTTTGACGAGCAGTACTTC. This gives the protein CAGSVTSGRFDEQYF.

The V call is TRBV20-1, the J call TRBJ2-3; 10 nucleotides agree with TRBD1. This CDR3 contains 15 residues. With V trimmed by 5 bases and J by 6 bases, 11 bases remained unmatched. The germline CDR1 and CDR2 sequences are DFQATT and SNEGSKA (reference sequence). The CDR3 nucleotides read TGCAGTGCTTTGGGCGGGACAGGGGTGAGGGATACGCAGTATTTT. It yields the protein CSALGGTGVRDTQYF.

The V and J genes are TRBV13 and TRBJ2-6; possibly TRBD1 or TRBD2 for D (6 bases each). From germline, CDR1 is PRHDT and CDR2 FYEKMQ (reference sequence). The ends were cut back, 2 bases at V and 3 bases at J, with 11 bases in the middle. The CDR3 sequence is 16 residues long. The CDR3 DNA follows: TGTGCCAGCAGCTTACGGGGGCCGGGTGGGGCCAACGTCCTGACTTTC. The encoded protein is CASSLRGPGGANVLTF.

The chain recombines TRBV7-3 with TRBJ1-2, with 8 bases fitting TRBD1. CDR1 is SGHTA and CDR2 is FQGTGA in the germline V gene. V was pared by 1 base and J by 3 bases, with 10 bases of the junction left unmatched. The length of the CDR3 is 17 residues. Here the CDR3 DNA reads TGTGCCAGCAGCTTAAAGGGGGCAGGGGGCGACGACTATGGCTACACCTTC. It specifies CASSLKGAGGDDYGYTF.

This sequence joins TRBV6-5 and TRBJ2-5; D not resolved. Per germline, CDR1 MNHEY and CDR2 SVGAGI. CDR3 size: 11 residues. V shed 10 bases and J shed 4 bases, with 10 bases lying between them. The CDR3 region is CATSQRETQYF. The CDR3 DNA is TGTGCCACATCACAAAGAGAGACCCAGTACTTC.

In its sample, this clonotype was seen a few times. The chain recombines TRBV5-1 with TRBJ2-7; 11 bases align to TRBD2. The CDR3 is 15 residues long. The ends lost 4 bases at V and 2 bases at J; junction bases unmatched: 5. Germline values: CDR1 SGHRS, CDR2 YFSETQ. This CDR3 is CASSLGLADPYEQYF. DNA of the CDR3: TGCGCCAGCAGCCTGGGACTAGCGGACCCCTACGAGCAGTACTTC.

This clonotype was counted only a few times. V and J are TRBV29-1 and TRBJ2-1; 10 bases align to TRBD1. Germline CDR1 and CDR2: SQVTM and ANQGSEA. The CDR3 is made up of 14 amino acids. J lost 9 bases, V lost 7 bases, and 12 bases had no gene match. Written as DNA, the CDR3 is TGCAGCGCCGAAGGACAGGGGGTTGGGGGTGAGCAGTTCTTC. Amino acids: CSAEGQGVGGEQFF.

The chain recombines TRBV7-2 with TRBJ2-7; 14 bases fit TRBD2. CDR3 length: 15 residues. J lost 7 bases, V lost 5 bases, and 7 bases had no gene match. The germline CDR1 and CDR2 sequences are SGHTA and FQGNSA. The CDR3 protein is CASSPTSGRVREQYF. Written as DNA, the CDR3 is TGTGCCAGCAGCCCGACTAGCGGGAGGGTGAGGGAGCAGTACTTC. The full variable domain, its missing parts supplied by reference TRBV7-2 and TRBJ2-7, is GAGVSQSPSNKVTEKGKDVELRCDPISGHTALYWYRQSLGQGLEFLIYFQGNSAPDKSGLPSDRFSAERTGGSVSTLTIQRTQQEDSAVYLCASSPTSGRVREQYFGPGTRLTVT.

The chain links TRBV5-1 to TRBJ2-3; D may be TRBD1 or TRBD2 (5 bases each). The CDR3 runs 13 residues. With 5 bases removed from V and 2 bases from J, the gap between germline ends came to 9 bases. The germline V gene has CDR1 SGHRS and CDR2 YFSETQ. Here the CDR3 DNA reads TGCGCCAGCAGTCCCGGGGCCACAGATACGCAGTATTTT. Residues: CASSPGATDTQYF.

This sequence joins TRBV12-3 or TRBV12-4 and TRBJ1-1, with TRBD1 identical over 10 bases. V shed 6 bases, J shed 4 bases, and the junction held 5 bases outside the gene matches. This CDR3 has 14 amino acids. CDR3 coding DNA: TGTGCCAGCAGACCCGGGACAGGGGCCACTGAAGCTTTCTTT. This sequence encodes CASRPGTGATEAFF.

This clonotype occurred a few times. V and J are TRBV11-2 and TRBJ2-3; D is perhaps TRBD2 (6 bases). The CDR3 consists of 17 residues. The ends were cut back, 7 bases at V and 4 bases at J, with 24 bases in the middle. The germline CDR1 and CDR2 sequences are SGHAT and FQNNGV. For the CDR3, the DNA is TGTGCCAGCATGAATAGCGGCCGGAAACCGTGGGCAGATACGCAGTATTTT. Translated, it gives CASMNSGRKPWADTQYF. The entire variable domain, with the rest obtained from reference TRBV11-2 and TRBJ2-3, is as follows: EAGVAQSPRYKIIEKRQSVAFWCNPISGHATLYWYQQILGQGPKLLIQFQNNGVVDDSQLPKDRFSAERLKGVDSTLKIQPAKLEDSAVYLCASMNSGRKPWADTQYFGPGTRLTVL.

This clonotype has a handful of counts. The chain employs TRBV5-1 and TRBJ2-6; 7 positions agree with TRBD1. CDR1 is SGHRS, CDR2 YFSETQ, per germline. The V gene end was trimmed by 0 bases and the J gene end by 0 bases; junction bases not matched to a gene: 3. This CDR3 region has 17 residues. CDR3 DNA sequence: TGCGCCAGCAGCTTGGAGACAGGGCGCTCTGGGGCCAACGTCCTGACTTTC. Encoded protein: CASSLETGRSGANVLTF. Together with reference TRBV5-1 and TRBJ2-6, the CDR3 gives the full variable domain: KAGVTQTPRYLIKTRGQQVTLSCSPISGHRSVSWYQQTPGQGLQFLFEYFSETQRNKGNFPGRFSGRQFSNSRSEMNVSTLELGDSALYLCASSLETGRSGANVLTFGAGSRLTVL.

The sample holds a few counts of this clonotype. The chain joins TRBV29-1 to TRBJ1-1; 7 bases match TRBD1. Germline values: CDR1 SQVTM, CDR2 ANQGSEA. Trimming removed 7 bases from V and 1 base from J; junction bases left unmatched: 0. The CDR3 has 11 residues. This chain's CDR3 is CSGDRNTEAFF. In DNA, the CDR3 is TGCAGCGGGGACAGGAACACTGAAGCTTTCTTT.